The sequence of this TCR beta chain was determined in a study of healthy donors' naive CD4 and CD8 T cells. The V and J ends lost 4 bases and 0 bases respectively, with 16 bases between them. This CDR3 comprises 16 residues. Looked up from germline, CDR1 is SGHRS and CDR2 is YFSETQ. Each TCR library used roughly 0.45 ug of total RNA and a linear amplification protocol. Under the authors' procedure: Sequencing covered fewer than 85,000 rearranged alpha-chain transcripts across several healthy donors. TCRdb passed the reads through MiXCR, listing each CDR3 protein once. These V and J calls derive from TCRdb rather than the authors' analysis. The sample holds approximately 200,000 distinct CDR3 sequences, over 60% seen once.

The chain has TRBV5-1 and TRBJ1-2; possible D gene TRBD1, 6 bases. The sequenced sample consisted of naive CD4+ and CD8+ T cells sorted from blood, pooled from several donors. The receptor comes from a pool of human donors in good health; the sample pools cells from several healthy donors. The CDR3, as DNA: TGCGCCAGCAGCCCCCAAGCGCAGGGGTCTAACTATGGCTACACCTTC. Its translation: CASSPQAQGSNYGYTF. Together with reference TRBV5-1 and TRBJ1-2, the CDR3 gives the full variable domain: KAGVTQTPRYLIKTRGQQVTLSCSPISGHRSVSWYQQTPGQGLQFLFEYFSETQRNKGNFPGRFSGRQFSNSRSEMNVSTLELGDSALYLCASSPQAQGSNYGYTFGSGTRLTVV.